This T cell receptor beta chain was retrieved from a study of T cell clonotyping in hematopoietic cell transplantation. Some clones are missing from TCRdb's copy, which holds only in-frame ones; the method was immunoSEQ multiplex PCR. The table has 25,000 to 30,000 clones, about four fifths seen once; the top ten hold around 1.8%. Stated time point: recipient sample about 28 days before transplant, after cytoreduction. On this clone: What it binds is unknown.

General observations from the study: Without cell sorting, CD4 versus CD8 contributions remain unresolved.

The germline V gene has CDR1 SGHNT and CDR2 YENEEA. V lost 1 base to trimming and J lost 0 bases, with 10 bases between them. The CDR3 sequence is 16 residues long. This sequence was found in a man between 35 and 55 years old with acute myeloid leukemia. Some clones in this sample may be carry-over from other donors' samples. This specimen consisted of peripheral blood mononuclear cells, obtained before stem cell transplant. The chain uses TRBV11-3 and TRBJ1-3, with D hard to call. Written as DNA, the CDR3 is TGTGCCAGCAGCTTAGCCCCTGATCACTCTGGAAACACCATATATTTT. It yields the protein CASSLAPDHSGNTIYF. The variable domain in full, with the rest retrieved from reference TRBV11-3 and TRBJ1-3, is EAGVVQSPRYKIIEKKQPVAFWCNPISGHNTLYWYLQNLGQGPELLIRYENEEAVDDSQLPKDRFSAERLKGVDSTLKIQPAELGDSAVYLCASSLAPDHSGNTIYFGEGSWLTVV.